Shown below are 8 T cell receptor beta chains from a single sample sequenced in a study of control samples from healthy donors and cancer patients. Some clones are missing from TCRdb's copy, which holds only in-frame ones; the method was immunoSEQ multiplex PCR. The sample carries 90,000 or so clones, around 86% recorded once. Sequencing was carried out using blood. These receptors all come from a woman aged 50 to 60 in good health.

V gene TRBV19 combines with J gene TRBJ2-1; 13 bases match TRBD2. From germline, CDR1 is LNHDA and CDR2 SQIVND (reference sequence). V was pared by 10 bases and J by 7 bases, with 10 bases of the junction left unmatched. The CDR3 has 15 residues. The chain's CDR3 is CATSQLAGGRNEQFF. CDR3 nucleotides: TGTGCCACTTCCCAACTAGCGGGAGGGAGGAATGAGCAGTTCTTC.

The genes are TRBV7-9 and TRBJ1-6; 9 bases are shared with TRBD1. The CDR3 length is 16 residues. V lost 5 bases to trimming and J lost 5 bases; unmatched junction nucleotides: 7. Germline V lookup: CDR1 SEHNR, CDR2 FQNEAQ (reference sequence). The CDR3: CASSPADRGNNSPLHF. The CDR3, as DNA: TGTGCCAGCAGCCCAGCGGACAGGGGTAATAATTCACCCCTCCACTTT.

This chain uses TRBV9 with TRBJ1-4; tentative D call: TRBD1 (5 bases). The CDR3 spans 15 residues. CDR1 and CDR2 (germline): SGDLS, YYNGEE. Trimming removed 4 bases at V and 8 bases at J, with 18 bases between. Here the CDR3 reads CASSPTGQGGEKLFF. The CDR3 bases are TGTGCCAGCAGCCCGACGGGGCAGGGTGGCGAAAAACTGTTTTTT.

The genes are TRBV28 and TRBJ1-2; no clear D. The CDR3 totals 12 residues. The germline CDR1 and CDR2 sequences are MDHEN and SYDVKM. V was trimmed by 7 bases and J by 8 bases, leaving 14 bases between them. In DNA form, the CDR3 reads TGTGCCAGCACTGGGTCCGGCCAAGGCTACACCTTC. Protein: CASTGSGQGYTF.

This clone has just one count. The V call is TRBV19, the J call TRBJ1-4; tentative D call: TRBD1 (6 bases). This CDR3 region has 16 residues. Deletions cut 11 bases from V and 0 bases from J, with 19 bases between. Germline V gives CDR1 LNHDA, CDR2 SQIVND (reference sequence). CDR3 nucleotide sequence: TGTGCCGTTGGGGGGGCGGCGGGCGCAACTAATGAAAAACTGTTTTTT. It is translated as CAVGGAAGATNEKLFF.

This clone was counted a single time. The CDR3 DNA reads TGTGCCAGCAGCCAACCAGGACAGGGAGAATGGGAGCAGTTCTTC. It encodes CASSQPGQGEWEQFF. The chain has TRBV4-2 and TRBJ2-1, with 8 bases that match TRBD1. Germline lookup yields CDR1 LGHNA and CDR2 YNFKEQ. V was clipped by 2 bases and J by 10 bases; unmatched bases: 10. The length of the CDR3 is 15 residues.

CDR3 protein: CASGLSRIGFEQYF. The CDR3 nucleotides read TGTGCCAGCGGTCTTAGCAGGATTGGTTTCGAGCAGTACTTC. The V call is TRBV2, the J call TRBJ2-7; D not certain. The CDR3 totals 14 residues. The germline gives CDR1 SNHLY, CDR2 FYNNEI. V was shortened by 8 bases and J by 6 bases, with 20 bases between the two germline ends.

This clone was observed a single time. This CDR3 is CASSPRLAGKGEQYF. CDR3 bases: TGTGCCAGCAGCCCAAGACTAGCGGGGAAAGGCGAGCAGTACTTC. The chain employs TRBV7-2 and TRBJ2-7; 11 bases align to TRBD2. V trimming: 5 bases; J trimming: 6 bases; junction bases outside the gene matches: 9. CDR3 size: 15 residues. Germline loops: CDR1 SGHTA, CDR2 FQGNSA.